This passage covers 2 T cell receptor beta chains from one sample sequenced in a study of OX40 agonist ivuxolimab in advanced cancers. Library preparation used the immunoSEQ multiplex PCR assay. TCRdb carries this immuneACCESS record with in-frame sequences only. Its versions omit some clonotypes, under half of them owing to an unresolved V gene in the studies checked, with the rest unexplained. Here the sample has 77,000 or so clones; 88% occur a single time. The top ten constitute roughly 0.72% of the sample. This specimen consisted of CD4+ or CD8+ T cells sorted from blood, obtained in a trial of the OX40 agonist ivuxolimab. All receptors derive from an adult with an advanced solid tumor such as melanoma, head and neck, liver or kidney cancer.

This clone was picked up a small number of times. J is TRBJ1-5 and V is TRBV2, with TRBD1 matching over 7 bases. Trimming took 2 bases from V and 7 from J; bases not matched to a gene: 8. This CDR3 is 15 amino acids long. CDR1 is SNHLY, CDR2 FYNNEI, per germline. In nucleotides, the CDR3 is TGTGCCAGCAGTGAATCGGACAGGATGGGACAGCCCCAGCATTTT. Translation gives CASSESDRMGQPQHF. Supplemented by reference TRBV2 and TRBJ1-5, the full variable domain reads EPEVTQTPSHQVTQMGQEVILRCVPISNHLYFYWYRQILGQKVEFLVSFYNNEISEKSEIFDDQFSVERPDGSNFTLKIRSTKLEDSAMYFCASSESDRMGQPQHFGDGTRLSIL.

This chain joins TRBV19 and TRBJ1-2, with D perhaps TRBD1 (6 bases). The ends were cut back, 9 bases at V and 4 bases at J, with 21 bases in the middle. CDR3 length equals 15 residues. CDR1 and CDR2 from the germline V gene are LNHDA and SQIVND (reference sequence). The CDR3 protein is CASRSGAEVGYGYTF. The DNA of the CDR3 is TGTGCCAGCCGTTCAGGGGCGGAGGTTGGCTATGGCTACACCTTC. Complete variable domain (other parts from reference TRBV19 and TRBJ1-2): DGGITQSPKYLFRKEGQNVTLSCEQNLNHDAMYWYRQDPGQGLRLIYYSQIVNDFQKGDIAEGYSVSREKKESFPLTVTSAQKNPTAFYLCASRSGAEVGYGYTFGSGTRLTVV.